The 6 T cell receptor beta chains below come from one sample, sequenced in a study of T cells in Graves' hyperthyroidism and ophthalmopathy. TCR beta CDR3 regions were amplified from RNA. Carried out on the TCR CDR3, a first-round RT-PCR used the HTBI primer set. Using its own MiXCR run on the multiplex PCR reads, TCRdb lists one record per CDR3 protein. This table holds roughly 700,000 distinct CDR3 sequences, roughly a third found once. Input material: blood. The receptors originated from a woman between 40 and 50 years old with Graves' hyperthyroidism.

This clonotype has at least ten counts. This chain uses TRBV19 with TRBJ1-6, with 7 nucleotides matching TRBD1. The trim removed 6 bases at V and 7 bases at J, leaving 18 bases unmatched. This CDR3 contains 18 residues. The germline V gene has CDR1 LNHDA and CDR2 SQIVND (reference sequence). DNA for the CDR3: TGTGCCAGTAGGCCTATGCGACAGGGATTCGGTGAGAATTCACCCCTCCACTTT. As protein: CASRPMRQGFGENSPLHF.

This chain connects TRBV29-1 to TRBJ2-5; maybe TRBD2 (5 bases). Germline CDR1 is SQVTM and CDR2 is ANQGSEA. V was trimmed by 0 bases and J by 5 bases, leaving 10 bases between them. The CDR3 sequence is 13 residues long. CDR3 DNA: TGCAGCGTTGAAGAAGAGGGCGCGGAGACCCAGTACTTC. Translating gives CSVEEEGAETQYF.

The CDR3 nucleotides read TGTGCCAGCAGCTCGTACAGGGCCCACGAGCAGTACTTC. It yields the protein CASSSYRAHEQYF. V gene TRBV11-2 combines with J gene TRBJ2-7; D perhaps matches TRBD1 (6 bases). The CDR3 loop spans 13 amino acids. V was shortened by 4 bases and J by 5 bases, with 12 bases between the two germline ends. Germline values: CDR1 SGHAT, CDR2 FQNNGV.

V is TRBV25-1 and J is TRBJ2-3, with 9 nucleotides matching TRBD2. The length of the CDR3 is 15 residues. Germline assignment: CDR1 MGHDK and CDR2 SYGVNS. Losses at the gene ends were 4 bases for V and 4 bases for J; bases not matched to a gene: 6. The CDR3 sequence is CASSGGAGGSDTQYF. CDR3 nucleotide sequence: TGTGCCAGCAGTGGTGGCGCGGGAGGGTCAGATACGCAGTATTTT.

This clonotype was found many times. The CDR3 DNA follows: TGTGCCAGTACGAGTGGCCCCATGAACACTGAAGCTTTCTTT. Translating gives CASTSGPMNTEAFF. The chain employs TRBV19 and TRBJ1-1, with D hard to call. CDR3 length equals 14 residues. The V end lost 7 bases, the J end lost 0 bases, and 12 bases lay between the germline ends. Germline V gene sequence: CDR1 LNHDA, CDR2 SQIVND (reference sequence).

This clonotype was seen only a few times. The chain uses TRBV18 and TRBJ2-5; TRBD1 agrees at 8 bases. CDR3 length: 14 amino acids. Germline V gives CDR1 KGHSH, CDR2 LQKENI. The ends lost 4 bases at V and 0 bases at J; junction bases unmatched: 1. The CDR3 protein is CASSRGQDQETQYF. The CDR3 DNA reads TGTGCCAGCTCACGGGGACAGGACCAAGAGACCCAGTACTTC.